One and the same sample provided the 27 T cell receptor beta chains below, sequenced in a study of CD8 T cells in ankylosing spondylitis. Each CDR3 protein gets one entry after TCRdb re-called the 5' RACE reads with MiXCR. The profile shows more than 150,000 distinct CDR3 sequences, around a tenth of them singletons. Material for sequencing was blood, either unsorted or a sorted T cell fraction (not recorded which). These receptors came from a male donor with ankylosing spondylitis or in good health (not recorded which).

This chain connects TRBV10-3 to TRBJ2-3, with D unclear. Trimming pared 7 bases from V and 7 bases from J, leaving 9 bases between. CDR1 and CDR2 (germline): ENHRY, SYGVKD. This CDR3 region has 11 residues. CDR3 bases: TGTGCCATCATGGCCGGAAATACGCAGTATTTT. As protein: CAIMAGNTQYF.

This clonotype was observed at least ten times. V gene TRBV19 combines with J gene TRBJ2-1; D is unresolved. Germline CDR1 LNHDA, CDR2 SQIVND (reference sequence). CDR3 size: 14 residues. Trimming took 3 bases from V and 4 from J, leaving 10 bases between them. The CDR3 region is CASSIQSRYNEQFF. DNA for the CDR3: TGTGCCAGTAGTATCCAAAGTAGGTACAATGAGCAGTTCTTC.

This clonotype was counted many times. The CDR3 DNA follows: TGCGCCAGCACCCCCGGGACAGGGGGCACAGATACGCAGTATTTT. Encoded protein: CASTPGTGGTDTQYF. V usage is TRBV5-1 and J usage is TRBJ2-3, with 10 bases matching TRBD1. The CDR3 has 15 residues. The V gene end was trimmed by 6 bases and the J gene end by 1 base; junction bases not matched to a gene: 5. CDR1 and CDR2 from the germline V gene are SGHRS and YFSETQ.

Many counts were recorded for this clonotype. The chain is built from TRBV12-3 or TRBV12-4 and TRBJ2-1; 8 bases agree with TRBD2. The CDR3 has 13 amino acids. V shed 8 bases, J shed 4 bases, and the junction held 4 bases outside the gene matches. The DNA of the CDR3 is TGTGCCAGCGGGGGACTAGGTTACAATGAGCAGTTCTTC. This sequence encodes CASGGLGYNEQFF.

This clonotype was picked up many times. The CDR3 protein is CASSEMTGPTGELFF. In DNA form, the CDR3 reads TGTGCCAGCAGTGAAATGACAGGGCCCACCGGGGAGCTGTTTTTT. The chain combines TRBV2 with TRBJ2-2; 7 bases agree with TRBD1. Germline V gives CDR1 SNHLY, CDR2 FYNNEI. The CDR3 contains 15 residues. V was clipped by 2 bases and J by 4 bases; unmatched bases: 4.

This clonotype was found many times. The rearrangement uses TRBV20-1 and TRBJ2-7, with D possibly being TRBD2 (6 bases). V was clipped by 1 base and J by 3 bases, with 13 bases between them. CDR3 length: 14 amino acids. The germline V gene has CDR1 DFQATT and CDR2 SNEGSKA (reference sequence). In DNA form, the CDR3 reads TGCAGTGCTAGAGGGGGGGTAATAGACTACGAGCAGTACTTC. Its translation: CSARGGVIDYEQYF.

This clonotype was picked up many times. V usage is TRBV3-1 and J usage is TRBJ2-5; TRBD1 agrees at 7 bases. V shed 4 bases, J shed 1 base, and the junction held 9 bases outside the gene matches. Germline V gene data show CDR1 as LGHDT and CDR2 as YNNKEL (reference sequence). The CDR3 sequence is 16 residues long. CDR3 bases: TGTGCCAGCAGCCTTGGGTCCGGACAGGTCCAAGAGACCCAGTACTTC. Translation: CASSLGSGQVQETQYF.

This clonotype was found many times. This sequence joins TRBV27 and TRBJ2-1; D perhaps matches TRBD1 (5 bases). V was shortened by 5 bases and J by 7 bases, with 15 bases between the two germline ends. This CDR3 region has 14 residues. CDR1 MNHEY and CDR2 SMNVEV come from the germline V gene (reference sequence). CDR3 nucleotide sequence: TGTGCCAGCAGTAGCTCCATCGACAGTAATGAGCAGTTCTTC. Residues: CASSSSIDSNEQFF.

The chain uses TRBV5-4 and TRBJ2-1; 8 bases agree with TRBD2. This CDR3 has 15 residues. Germline assignment: CDR1 SGHNT and CDR2 YYREEE (reference sequence). V gave up 1 base and J gave up 6 bases; unmatched junction bases: 6. CDR3 DNA sequence: TGTGCCAGCAGCTTGAAAGAAGCGGGAGTCAATGAGCAGTTCTTC. Its protein product is CASSLKEAGVNEQFF.

This clonotype has only a few counts. The DNA of the CDR3 is TGTGCCAGCAGTTTAGCTCGCGGCCCGGGGAACACCGGGGAGCTGTTTTTT. Encoded protein: CASSLARGPGNTGELFF. This rearrangement joins TRBV12-3 or TRBV12-4 to TRBJ2-2; D remains ambiguous. There are 17 residues in the CDR3. V was pared by 0 bases and J by 1 base, with 12 bases between.

In its sample, this clonotype was seen many times. The chain has TRBV5-4 and TRBJ1-6; perhaps TRBD1 as D (5 bases). Trimming removed 5 bases at V and 5 bases at J, with 17 bases between. The CDR3 is 16 amino acids. Germline CDR1 is SGHNT and CDR2 is YYREEE (reference sequence). CDR3 amino acids: CASSSATGRNNSPLHF. The CDR3 DNA follows: TGTGCCAGCAGTTCAGCCACGGGACGAAATAATTCACCCCTCCACTTT. Using reference TRBV5-4 and TRBJ1-6 for the parts outside the CDR3, the full variable domain is ETGVTQSPTHLIKTRGQQVTLRCSSQSGHNTVSWYQQALGQGPQFIFQYYREEENGRGNFPPRFSGLQFPNYSSELNVNALELDDSALYLCASSSATGRNNSPLHFGNGTRLTVT.

This clonotype appeared many times. The chain couples TRBV4-3 to TRBJ2-3; 9 nucleotides line up with TRBD2. Trimming cost V 0 bases and J 0 bases; bases outside gene matches: 1. Per the germline V gene, CDR1 is LGHNA and CDR2 is YSLEER. This CDR3 region has 16 residues. The CDR3 is CASSQDLAGSTDTQYF. In nucleotides, the CDR3 is TGCGCCAGCAGCCAAGATCTAGCGGGGAGCACAGATACGCAGTATTTT.

V is TRBV7-8 and J is TRBJ2-1; D not resolved. Germline V lookup: CDR1 SGHVS, CDR2 FQNEAQ. The CDR3 spans 13 residues. Trimming left V 2 bases short and J 5 bases short, with 7 bases between. The CDR3 loop is CASSLPSNNEQFF. The CDR3 nucleotides are TGTGCCAGCAGCTTACCCAGCAACAATGAGCAGTTCTTC.

This clonotype was counted at least ten times. The genes are TRBV2 and TRBJ2-3, with D perhaps TRBD2 (6 bases). V was clipped by 4 bases and J by 1 base, with 12 bases between them. This CDR3 has 15 residues. CDR1 and CDR2 from the germline V gene are SNHLY and FYNNEI. CDR3 sequence reads: CASSGRLVRTDTQYF. As DNA, the CDR3 is TGTGCCAGCAGTGGTCGACTAGTTCGCACAGATACGCAGTATTTT.

This chain connects TRBV6-2 or TRBV6-3 to TRBJ1-5; tentative D call: TRBD1 (5 bases). Germline V gene sequence: CDR1 MNHEY, CDR2 SVGEGT. The ends were cut back, 2 bases at V and 0 bases at J, with 17 bases in the middle. This CDR3 contains 18 residues. The CDR3 nucleotides are TGTGCCAGCAGTTACCGGCAGGGTCGAGAATATAGCAATCAGCCCCAGCATTTT. This sequence encodes CASSYRQGREYSNQPQHF.

This clonotype was picked up many times. The chain links TRBV9 to TRBJ2-1; 10 bases align to TRBD2. The V gene end was trimmed by 0 bases and the J gene end by 6 bases; junction bases not matched to a gene: 6. Germline CDR1 and CDR2: SGDLS and YYNGEE. This CDR3 spans 16 amino acids. The CDR3: CASSVASGSNSNEQFF. The CDR3 DNA reads as TGTGCCAGCAGCGTAGCTAGCGGGAGTAATAGCAATGAGCAGTTCTTC.

This clonotype was counted between two and nine times. This chain joins TRBV7-6 and TRBJ1-6; possible D gene TRBD1, 6 bases. The CDR3 is 14 residues long. Germline CDR1 and CDR2: SGHVS and FNYEAQ. Trimming stripped 2 bases from V and 7 bases from J, with 9 bases between. CDR3 sequence reads: CASSLPGANSPLHF. The CDR3 nucleotides are TGTGCCAGCAGCTTACCAGGGGCGAATTCACCCCTCCACTTT.

In its sample, this clonotype was seen many times. The CDR3 protein is CASSYGSAGVYEQYF. As DNA, the CDR3 is TGTGCCAGCAGCTATGGGTCAGCGGGAGTGTACGAGCAGTACTTC. The chain is built from TRBV5-6 and TRBJ2-7; 8 bases are shared with TRBD2. The CDR3 length is 15 residues. Germline CDR1 is SGHDT and CDR2 is YYEEEE. Unmatched junction bases numbered 9, after V lost 3 bases and J lost 4 bases.

This clonotype was detected a few times. The rearrangement links TRBV7-9 to TRBJ1-1; maybe TRBD1 (5 bases). The CDR3 extends over 16 amino acids. The germline V gene has CDR1 SEHNR and CDR2 FQNEAQ (reference sequence). Trimming took 4 bases from V and 3 from J, leaving 18 bases between them. The CDR3, as DNA: TGTGCCAGCAGCTCACCCGGGACGGGTGAGGACACTGAAGCTTTCTTT. The encoded protein is CASSSPGTGEDTEAFF.

V is TRBV7-9 and J is TRBJ1-2; D is unclear. This CDR3 is 16 amino acids long. Germline CDR1 and CDR2: SEHNR and FQNEAQ (reference sequence). V gave up 3 bases and J gave up 4 bases, with 18 bases separating them. The CDR3 loop is CASSLDSSGRPYGYTF. The DNA for the CDR3 is TGTGCCAGCAGCTTGGATTCGTCTGGCAGACCCTATGGCTACACCTTC.

A note on this clonotype: A clone one base away is much larger, so this may be a read error. The gene calls are TRBV29-1 and TRBJ1-5; D gene unclear. Per germline, CDR1 SQVTM and CDR2 ANQGSEA. The CDR3 consists of 14 residues. CDR3 sequence reads: CNVADGLSNQPQHF. CDR3 sequence (DNA): TGCAACGTCGCGGACGGGCTTAGCAATCAGCCCCAGCATTTT.

In this sample, this clonotype turned up many times. One junction end does not reproduce the germline sequence, and a read error may be involved. In DNA form, the CDR3 reads TGTGCCAGCACCGTAGGGGCTAGCGGGATTGGAGATACGCAGTATTTT. Its translation is CASTVGASGIGDTQYF. V usage is TRBV9 and J usage is TRBJ2-3, with TRBD2 matching 9 bases. Germline lookup yields CDR1 SGDLS and CDR2 YYNGEE. The CDR3 contains 16 residues.

This clonotype was recorded at least ten times. This chain joins TRBV5-6 and TRBJ1-1; D is uncertain. Germline lookup yields CDR1 SGHDT and CDR2 YYEEEE. Trimming took off 0 bases at V and 2 bases at J, with 8 bases between the two ends. The CDR3 consists of 14 residues. The CDR3 DNA sequence: TGTGCCAGCAGCTTGGGGGCAGGAAACACTGAAGCTTTCTTT. This gives the protein CASSLGAGNTEAFF.

This clonotype turned up a few times. The rearrangement links TRBV11-3 to TRBJ2-3; D might be TRBD2 (6 bases). Between the trimmed V and J ends, which lost 4 bases and 5 bases, there was a span of 16 bases. The CDR3 is 15 residues long. The germline gives CDR1 SGHNT, CDR2 YENEEA. This CDR3 is CASSSRGPEGDTQYF. In DNA form, the CDR3 reads TGTGCCAGCAGCTCAAGAGGGCCGGAGGGAGATACGCAGTATTTT.

This clonotype was found many times. The CDR3 reads CASSPPPGRANKASYNEQFF. CDR3 coding DNA: TGTGCCAGCAGTCCTCCGCCAGGGCGAGCAAATAAAGCGTCCTACAATGAGCAGTTCTTC. V gene TRBV12-3 or TRBV12-4 combines with J gene TRBJ2-1; perhaps TRBD1 as D (5 bases). The CDR3 runs 20 residues. V dropped 5 bases and J dropped 1 base, with 27 bases sitting between them.

This clonotype was recorded at least ten times. The genes are TRBV14 and TRBJ1-6, with D tentatively TRBD1 (5 bases). V dropped 5 bases and J dropped 4 bases, with 12 bases sitting between them. Looked up from germline, CDR1 is SGHDN and CDR2 is FVKESK. The CDR3 has 15 residues. CDR3 in amino acids: CASSARQSYNSPLHF. CDR3 in DNA: TGTGCCAGCAGCGCCCGACAGTCGTATAATTCACCCCTCCACTTT.

This clonotype has only a few counts. V and J are TRBV5-5 and TRBJ2-5; no definite D call. CDR1 and CDR2 (germline): SGHKS, YYEKEE (reference sequence). V was shortened by 2 bases and J by 5 bases, with 13 bases between the two germline ends. The CDR3 totals 14 residues. The CDR3 loop is CASSLGRVWETQYF. CDR3 sequence (DNA): TGTGCCAGCAGCTTAGGAAGGGTCTGGGAGACCCAGTACTTC.